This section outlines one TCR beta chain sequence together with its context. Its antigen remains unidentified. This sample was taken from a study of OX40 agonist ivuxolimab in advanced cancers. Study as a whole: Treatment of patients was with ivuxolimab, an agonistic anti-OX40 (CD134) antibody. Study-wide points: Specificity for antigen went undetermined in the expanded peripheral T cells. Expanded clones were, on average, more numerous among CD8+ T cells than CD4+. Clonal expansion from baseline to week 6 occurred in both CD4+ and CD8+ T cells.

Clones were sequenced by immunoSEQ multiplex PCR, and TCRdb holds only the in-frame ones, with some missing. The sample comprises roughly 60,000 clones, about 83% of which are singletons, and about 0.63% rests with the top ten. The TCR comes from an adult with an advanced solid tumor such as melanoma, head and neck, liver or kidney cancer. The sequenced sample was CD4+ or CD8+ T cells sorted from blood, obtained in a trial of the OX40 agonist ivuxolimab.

CDR3 bases: TGTGCCAGCAGATCAACTAGCGGGAAGGCCTACAATGAGCAGTTCTTC. It yields the protein CASRSTSGKAYNEQFF. This chain uses TRBV28 with TRBJ2-1, with TRBD2 matching over 10 bases. The germline CDR1 and CDR2 sequences are MDHEN and SYDVKM. CDR3 length: 16 amino acids. The ends lost 6 bases at V and 2 bases at J; junction bases unmatched: 7.